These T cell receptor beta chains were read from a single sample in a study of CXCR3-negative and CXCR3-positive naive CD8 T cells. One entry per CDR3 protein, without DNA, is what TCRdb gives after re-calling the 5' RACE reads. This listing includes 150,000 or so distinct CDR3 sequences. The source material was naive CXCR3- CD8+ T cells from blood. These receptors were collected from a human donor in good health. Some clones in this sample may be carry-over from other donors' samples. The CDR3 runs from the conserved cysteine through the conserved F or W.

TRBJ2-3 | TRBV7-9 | CASSLMVSLEDTQYF
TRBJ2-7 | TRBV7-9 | CASSTGQGVHEQYF
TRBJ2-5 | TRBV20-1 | CSATLFSSAETQYF
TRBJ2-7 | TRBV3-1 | CASSQYRTGDEQYF
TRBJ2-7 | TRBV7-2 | CASSLGGLAGLSYEQYF
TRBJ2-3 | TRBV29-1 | CSVEGGLRLTDTQYF
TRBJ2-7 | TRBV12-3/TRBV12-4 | CASNRGQGYEQYF
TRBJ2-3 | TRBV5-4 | CASSGWPTAGDTQYF
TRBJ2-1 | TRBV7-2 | CASSRGPGLGYNEQFF
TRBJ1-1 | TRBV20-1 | CSPAGTENTEAFF
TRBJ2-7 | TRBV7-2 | CASSLPSYEQYF
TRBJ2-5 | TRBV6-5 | CASSSVDRGWQETQYF
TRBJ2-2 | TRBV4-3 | CASSHGTANTGELFF
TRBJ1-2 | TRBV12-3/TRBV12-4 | CASSLVAGTDGYTF
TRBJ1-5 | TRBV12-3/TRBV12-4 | CASSTRETGYNQPQHF
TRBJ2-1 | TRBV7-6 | CASRASGYYNEQFF
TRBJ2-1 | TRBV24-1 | CATSDLTGTEQFF
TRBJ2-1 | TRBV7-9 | CASSRQGGMRNEQFF
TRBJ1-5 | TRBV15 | CATSRGSGSYSNQPQHF
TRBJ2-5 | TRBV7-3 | CASSPAGGQETQYF
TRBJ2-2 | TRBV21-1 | CASSALGGKAGELFF